Below, 30 T cell receptor beta chains from the same sample are listed, as sequenced in a study of Graves' ophthalmopathy and Graves' hyperthyroidism. Amplification targeted the TCR beta CDR3 regions, with RNA transcripts as the source material. In the first round, RT-PCR was carried out with HTBI primers, and a multiplex PCR formed the second round. TCRdb reprocessed the multiplex PCR reads with MiXCR, giving one entry per CDR3 protein. In the table there are roughly 400,000 distinct CDR3 sequences, 18% of which are singletons. The sequenced sample consisted of peripheral blood. All receptors derive from a young woman with Graves' ophthalmopathy.

The gene calls are TRBV25-1 and TRBJ1-1, with D tentatively TRBD1 (5 bases). Germline assignment: CDR1 MGHDK and CDR2 SYGVNS. The V and J ends lost 4 bases and 0 bases respectively, with 9 bases between them. The CDR3 is made up of 14 amino acids. Here the CDR3 DNA reads TGTGCCAGCAGTGCTGGAGGGGTGAACACTGAAGCTTTCTTT. This gives the protein CASSAGGVNTEAFF. The full variable domain, its missing parts supplied by reference TRBV25-1 and TRBJ1-1, is EADIYQTPRYLVIGTGKKITLECSQTMGHDKMYWYQQDPGMELHLIHYSYGVNSTEKGDLSSESTVSRIRTEHFPLTLESARPSHTSQYLCASSAGGVNTEAFFGQGTRLTVV.

This clonotype was seen many times. This CDR3 is CASSLSGREQYF. The CDR3 DNA sequence: TGTGCCAGCAGTTTATCTGGGCGCGAGCAGTACTTC. The chain joins TRBV6-5 to TRBJ2-7; D not certain. CDR1 is MNHEY and CDR2 is SVGAGI in the germline V gene. V was cut by 4 bases and J by 6 bases, with 10 bases left in between. The CDR3 loop spans 12 amino acids.

This clonotype was seen ten or more times. The chain has TRBV11-2 and TRBJ2-6; D gene ambiguous. V lost 4 bases and J lost 0, with 10 bases in between. Per the germline V gene, CDR1 is SGHAT and CDR2 is FQNNGV. This CDR3 contains 16 residues. CDR3 nucleotides: TGTGCCAGCAGCTCCAAGTTGCTCTCTGGGGCCAACGTCCTGACTTTC. Amino acid sequence: CASSSKLLSGANVLTF.

The V and J genes are TRBV6-5 and TRBJ2-5, with D maybe TRBD2 (6 bases). V lost 3 bases and J lost 3, with 17 bases in between. This CDR3 region has 16 residues. Germline assignment: CDR1 MNHEY and CDR2 SVGAGI. The CDR3 coding sequence is TGTGCCAGCAGTTATAGGCGCGGGGCCCCTAAAGAGACCCAGTACTTC. Protein sequence: CASSYRRGAPKETQYF.

This clonotype was seen many times. The chain carries TRBV7-8 and TRBJ1-1; D not certain. V was trimmed by 3 bases and J by 6 bases, leaving 14 bases between them. The CDR3 consists of 14 residues. CDR1 and CDR2 from the germline V gene are SGHVS and FQNEAQ. The CDR3 DNA follows: TGTGCCAGCAGCTTTTTGGGGTCGGTCCCTGAAGCTTTCTTT. Its translation is CASSFLGSVPEAFF.

The sample holds many counts of this clonotype. This chain connects TRBV18 to TRBJ1-3; no definite D call. Trimming pared 0 bases from V and 2 bases from J, leaving 5 bases between. Germline lookup yields CDR1 KGHSH and CDR2 LQKENI. This CDR3 has 14 residues. The chain's CDR3 is CASSPPDAGNTIYF. For the CDR3, the DNA is TGTGCCAGCTCACCACCTGACGCTGGAAACACCATATATTTT.

V is TRBV20-1 and J is TRBJ1-5; D remains unclear. The CDR3 totals 14 residues. Germline CDR1 DFQATT, CDR2 SNEGSKA (reference sequence). Trimming left V 3 bases short and J 0 bases short, with 9 bases between. CDR3 DNA: TGCAGTGCTAGGAAGGCGCATAGCAATCAGCCCCAGCATTTT. It yields the protein CSARKAHSNQPQHF.

This clonotype was recorded many times. The V and J genes are TRBV20-1 and TRBJ2-7; D is possibly TRBD1 (6 bases). Trimming took 6 bases from V and 3 from J, leaving 15 bases between them. This CDR3 is 13 amino acids long. Germline CDR1 reads DFQATT; CDR2 reads SNEGSKA (reference sequence). The CDR3 here is CSARGHFYYEQYF. The DNA of the CDR3 is TGCAGTGCCCGGGGACATTTTTACTACGAGCAGTACTTC.

This clonotype occurred many times. The CDR3 protein is CASSQATSFEQYF. The CDR3 bases are TGTGCCAGCAGCCAAGCAACTAGCTTCGAGCAGTACTTC. This chain connects TRBV14 to TRBJ2-7, with a possible D match to TRBD2 (6 bases). Germline V gene lookup returns CDR1 SGHDN and CDR2 FVKESK. Trimming cost V 1 base and J 6 bases, with 10 bases left between them. The CDR3 covers 13 residues.

This clonotype was seen ten or more times. This chain links TRBV6-1 with TRBJ1-2, with 9 bases that match TRBD1. Germline V CDR1 and CDR2: MNHNS, SASEGT. This CDR3 is 14 amino acids long. Unmatched junction bases numbered 3, after V lost 5 bases and J lost 2 bases. The CDR3 protein is CASSRGQGNYGYTF. Here the CDR3 DNA reads TGTGCCAGCAGTAGGGGACAGGGAAACTATGGCTACACCTTC.

At least ten counts were recorded for this clonotype. The chain carries TRBV12-3 or TRBV12-4 and TRBJ1-1, with TRBD1 identical over 11 bases. V shed 6 bases, J shed 5 bases, and the junction held 8 bases outside the gene matches. This CDR3 spans 15 amino acids. CDR3 DNA sequence: TGTGCCAGCAGCCATCGGACAGGGGGCAGAACTGAAGCTTTCTTT. Translating it yields CASSHRTGGRTEAFF.

This clonotype was recorded at least ten times. V and J are TRBV18 and TRBJ1-1; D remains unclear. Trimming left V 6 bases short and J 2 bases short, with 7 bases between. In germline, CDR1 is KGHSH, CDR2 LQKENI. The CDR3 loop spans 12 amino acids. The CDR3 DNA reads as TGTGCCAGCTCCGGGATAAACACTGAAGCTTTCTTT. It encodes CASSGINTEAFF.

This clonotype was counted at least ten times. The rearrangement links TRBV7-6 to TRBJ2-2, with D possibly being TRBD1 or TRBD2 (5 bases each). CDR1 SGHVS and CDR2 FNYEAQ come from the germline V gene. Deletions cut 5 bases from V and 1 base from J, with 11 bases between. The CDR3 is made up of 15 amino acids. The CDR3 coding sequence is TGTGCCAGCAGCCGGGGCCAGGGGAACACCGGGGAGCTGTTTTTT. This encodes CASSRGQGNTGELFF.

This clonotype was counted at least ten times. The rearrangement joins TRBV7-2 to TRBJ1-1; weak D call: TRBD1 (6 bases). CDR1 and CDR2 (germline): SGHTA, FQGNSA. Trimming removed 5 bases at V and 5 bases at J, with 18 bases between. This CDR3 is 15 amino acids long. The CDR3 DNA reads TGTGCCAGCAGCCCCATCCACGGGGGCCGGACTGAAGCTTTCTTT. Translated: CASSPIHGGRTEAFF.

V usage is TRBV9 and J usage is TRBJ1-1, with D possibly matching TRBD1 (5 bases). V shed 0 bases and J shed 3 bases, with 18 bases lying between them. This CDR3 region has 17 residues. CDR1 is SGDLS and CDR2 is YYNGEE in the germline V gene. Here the CDR3 reads CASSVAGSGLGDTEAFF. The CDR3 DNA reads as TGTGCCAGCAGCGTAGCAGGGTCGGGGTTGGGCGACACTGAAGCTTTCTTT.

This clonotype was seen many times. This chain joins TRBV6-2 or TRBV6-3 and TRBJ1-1; 8 bases map to TRBD1. Trimming cost V 0 bases and J 1 base; bases outside gene matches: 10. The CDR3 covers 18 residues. The germline V gene encodes CDR1 MNHEY and CDR2 SVGEGT. In DNA, the CDR3 is TGTGCCAGCAGTTACTCGGGGTTAAACAGGGGGACGAACACTGAAGCTTTCTTT. This gives the protein CASSYSGLNRGTNTEAFF.

At least ten counts were recorded for this clonotype. This chain joins TRBV9 and TRBJ1-3; a possible D gene is TRBD1 (5 bases). The germline CDR1 and CDR2 sequences are SGDLS and YYNGEE. The V end lost 4 bases, the J end lost 2 bases, and 13 bases lay between the germline ends. The length of the CDR3 is 15 residues. CDR3 nucleotide sequence: TGTGCCAGCAGCCCGGGGGTGAAGGCTGGAAACACCATATATTTT. It yields the protein CASSPGVKAGNTIYF.

This clonotype was recorded many times. This sequence joins TRBV11-2 and TRBJ2-4, with 8 positions matching TRBD2. The CDR3 is 18 residues long. CDR1 and CDR2 (germline): SGHAT, FQNNGV. V gave up 4 bases and J gave up 0 bases; unmatched junction bases: 11. The CDR3 region is CASSSSQLAEVAKNIQYF. As DNA, the CDR3 is TGTGCCAGCAGCTCTTCCCAACTAGCGGAGGTAGCCAAAAACATTCAGTACTTC. The full variable domain, its missing parts supplied by reference TRBV11-2 and TRBJ2-4, is EAGVAQSPRYKIIEKRQSVAFWCNPISGHATLYWYQQILGQGPKLLIQFQNNGVVDDSQLPKDRFSAERLKGVDSTLKIQPAKLEDSAVYLCASSSSQLAEVAKNIQYFGAGTRLSVL.

The chain uses TRBV12-3 or TRBV12-4 and TRBJ2-7; 7 bases agree with TRBD2. V gave up 6 bases and J gave up 4 bases; unmatched junction bases: 9. This CDR3 region has 14 residues. CDR3 region: CASSRRGSTYEQYF. The DNA of the CDR3 is TGTGCCAGCAGCCGCCGCGGGAGTACTTACGAGCAGTACTTC.

This clonotype was counted only a few times. The CDR3 loop is CASSGRDYTEAFF. The CDR3 coding sequence is TGTGCCAGCAGTGGTAGGGATTACACTGAAGCTTTCTTT. The V gene is TRBV7-9, the J gene TRBJ1-1; no definite D call. The germline V gene encodes CDR1 SEHNR and CDR2 FQNEAQ (reference sequence). CDR3 size: 13 residues. The V and J ends lost 6 bases and 3 bases respectively, with 11 bases between them.

This clonotype was recorded at least ten times. This chain links TRBV5-1 with TRBJ2-7; 7 positions match TRBD2. The CDR3 length is 18 residues. Germline lookup yields CDR1 SGHRS and CDR2 YFSETQ. The V segment lost 2 bases and the J segment 3 bases; nucleotides outside the gene matches: 17. CDR3 DNA sequence: TGCGCCAGCAGCTTTACCGTCTCGGGGCGCGGGAGTTTCTACGAGCAGTACTTC. Its protein product is CASSFTVSGRGSFYEQYF.

There are many counts of this clonotype. This chain links TRBV9 with TRBJ2-7; either TRBD1 or TRBD2 may supply D (5 bases each). The V and J ends lost 3 bases and 4 bases respectively, with 11 bases between them. The germline V gene has CDR1 SGDLS and CDR2 YYNGEE. There are 13 residues in the CDR3. CDR3 in amino acids: CASSAGSLYEQYF. Written as DNA, the CDR3 is TGTGCCAGCAGCGCAGGGAGTCTGTACGAGCAGTACTTC. The whole variable domain, filled in from reference TRBV9 and TRBJ2-7, reads DSGVTQTPKHLITATGQRVTLRCSPRSGDLSVYWYQQSLDQGLQFLIQYYNGEERAKGNILERFSAQQFPDLHSELNLSSLELGDSALYFCASSAGSLYEQYFGPGTRLTVT.

Many counts were recorded for this clonotype. This chain joins TRBV11-1 and TRBJ1-2; D remains unclear. Germline values: CDR1 SGHAT, CDR2 FQDESV (reference sequence). This CDR3 spans 13 amino acids. Trimming cost V 3 bases and J 7 bases, with 12 bases left between them. DNA of the CDR3: TGTGCCAGCAGCTTGGGAGGCGAGGGTGGCTACACCTTC. Protein product: CASSLGGEGGYTF.

The rearrangement links TRBV12-3 or TRBV12-4 to TRBJ2-7; 10 nucleotides agree with TRBD1. CDR3 length: 14 residues. V was clipped by 6 bases and J by 4 bases; unmatched bases: 6. CDR3 residues: CASSGTGVRYEQYF. The CDR3 DNA is TGTGCCAGCAGCGGGACAGGGGTGAGGTACGAGCAGTACTTC.

In its sample, this clonotype is medium-sized. This CDR3 is CASSLGVLGTQYF. CDR3 coding DNA: TGTGCCAGCAGTTTAGGGGTCTTGGGGACCCAGTACTTC. V is TRBV28 and J is TRBJ2-5; D remains unclear. The CDR3 runs to 13 residues. V dropped 2 bases and J dropped 7 bases, with 11 bases sitting between them. The germline V gene encodes CDR1 MDHEN and CDR2 SYDVKM.

This clonotype was picked up many times. The chain uses TRBV9 and TRBJ1-3, with 9 bases matching TRBD1. CDR3 size: 17 residues. The trim removed 2 bases at V and 0 bases at J, leaving 6 bases unmatched. Germline V gene lookup returns CDR1 SGDLS and CDR2 YYNGEE. CDR3 in DNA: TGTGCCAGCAGCGTTGGGGGACAGGGCATCTCTGGAAACACCATATATTTT. Amino acid sequence: CASSVGGQGISGNTIYF.

This clonotype came up many times. The chain has TRBV7-9 and TRBJ1-1; tentative D call: TRBD1 (6 bases). Germline V gene sequence: CDR1 SEHNR, CDR2 FQNEAQ (reference sequence). The CDR3 runs 15 residues. V lost 2 bases and J lost 3, with 13 bases in between. CDR3 in DNA: TGTGCCAGCAGCTTACTCCCGGGGGGCGACACTGAAGCTTTCTTT. Translated: CASSLLPGGDTEAFF.

In its sample, this clonotype was seen many times. The V call is TRBV6-1, the J call TRBJ2-4; TRBD1 might be the D (6 bases). The germline CDR1 and CDR2 sequences are MNHNS and SASEGT. V was shortened by 5 bases and J by 0 bases, with 14 bases between the two germline ends. The CDR3 sequence is 16 residues long. CDR3 nucleotide sequence: TGTGCCAGCAGTCCAAACAGGGACCTAGCCAAAAACATTCAGTACTTC. Protein sequence: CASSPNRDLAKNIQYF.

As to this clonotype: A much bigger clone sits one base away, suggesting this may be a read error. The gene calls are TRBV12-5 and TRBJ1-1, with D hard to call. The CDR3 is 15 amino acids. V shed 8 bases and J shed 0 bases, with 16 bases lying between them. Germline V CDR1 and CDR2: LGHNT, FRNRAP. CDR3 coding DNA: TGTGCTAGTATTACCCTACGGTTCGTGAACACTGAAGCTTTCTTT. Protein sequence: CASITLRFVNTEAFF. Using reference TRBV12-5 and TRBJ1-1 for the parts outside the CDR3, the full variable domain is DARVTQTPRHKVTEMGQEVTMRCQPILGHNTVFWYRQTMMQGLELLAYFRNRAPLDDSGMPKDRFSAEMPDATLATLKIQPSEPRDSAVYFCASITLRFVNTEAFFGQGTRLTVV.

Ten or more counts support this clonotype. The V and J genes are TRBV11-1 and TRBJ1-1; TRBD1 is a possible D gene (6 bases). Germline loops: CDR1 SGHAT, CDR2 FQDESV (reference sequence). Trimming shortened V by 5 bases and J by 0 bases, and 19 bases separated the two germline ends. This CDR3 has 17 residues. CDR3 coding DNA: TGTGCCAGCAGCCCGCAGGCGGCGCAGGGGATGAACACTGAAGCTTTCTTT. Amino acid sequence: CASSPQAAQGMNTEAFF.